This T cell receptor (beta chain) was captured in a study of T cell clonotyping in hematopoietic cell transplantation. The repertoire was sequenced with immunoSEQ multiplex PCR; TCRdb's copy has only in-frame clones and lacks some. The data show about 29,000 clones, more than 60% seen once. On this clone itself: Its antigen is unknown.

Study results and limitations: Few recipient clonotypes overlapped donors; over 95% were de novo at given depth.

Stated time point: recipient sample about 28 days before transplant, after cytoreduction. Recipients were bled about 28 days pretransplant and at posttransplant days 30, 100, 180. There are 13 residues in the CDR3. V was clipped by 0 bases and J by 7 bases, with 9 bases between them. Germline-derived CDR1 and CDR2 are MGHDK and SYGVNS. The chain uses TRBV25-1 and TRBJ1-1; D remains ambiguous. This specimen was peripheral blood mononuclear cells, taken before stem cell transplant. This clonotype was obtained from a woman between 25 and 40 years old with chronic myeloid leukemia. Some clones in this sample may be carry-over from other donors' samples. The CDR3 reads CASSEYGSDEAFF. DNA of the CDR3: TGTGCCAGCAGTGAATACGGTTCCGATGAAGCTTTCTTT. The full variable domain, in which reference TRBV25-1 and TRBJ1-1 provide the parts outside the CDR3, is EADIYQTPRYLVIGTGKKITLECSQTMGHDKMYWYQQDPGMELHLIHYSYGVNSTEKGDLSSESTVSRIRTEHFPLTLESARPSHTSQYLCASSEYGSDEAFFGQGTRLTVV.